Below, 26 T cell receptor beta chains from the same sample are listed, as sequenced in a study of blood T cells in healthy people across ages (dated by TCRdb to between 2015 and 2016). Preparation of the library involved 5' RACE. Data came from an Illumina HiSeq 2500. A second PCR of roughly 6 to 11 cycles was run with a J-beta primer mix and a sample-barcoded 5' primer. TCRdb reran the public reads through fastp at Q25 and MiXCR, keeping productive beta chains. Entries that share a CDR3 protein sequence are merged under the most common genes and DNA. This sample holds more than 750,000 distinct CDR3 sequences; 29% were observed only once. The top ten constitute about 9.4% of the sample. The sample was also reused in another study, on T cells of mothers and their children.

Sequencing used blood. The receptors originated from a woman aged 40 to 50 in good health.

This clonotype was counted many times. The V and J genes are TRBV10-3 and TRBJ2-5; no clear D gene. V dropped 0 bases and J dropped 2 bases, with 7 bases sitting between them. CDR1 is ENHRY and CDR2 is SYGVKD in the germline V gene. The CDR3 length is 14 residues. In nucleotides, the CDR3 is TGTGCCATCAGTGAGTCCAACAGACAAGAGACCCAGTACTTC. Translation: CAISESNRQETQYF.

The gene calls are TRBV28 and TRBJ2-7, with D maybe TRBD1 (6 bases). V dropped 6 bases and J dropped 2 bases, with 20 bases sitting between them. Per germline, CDR1 MDHEN and CDR2 SYDVKM. This CDR3 contains 16 residues. CDR3 in amino acids: CASSLDSRIVTYEQYF. CDR3 DNA sequence: TGTGCCAGCAGCCTGGACAGTCGGATTGTAACCTACGAGCAGTACTTC.

This sequence joins TRBV5-1 and TRBJ2-2; TRBD1 agrees at 8 bases. This CDR3 comprises 15 residues. CDR1 is SGHRS and CDR2 is YFSETQ in the germline V gene. With V trimmed by 1 base and J by 3 bases, 2 bases remained unmatched. CDR3 nucleotides: TGCGCCAGCAGCTTGTTGGACAGGGACACCGGGGAGCTGTTTTTT. Translating gives CASSLLDRDTGELFF.

V gene TRBV12-3 or TRBV12-4 combines with J gene TRBJ1-5; D perhaps matches TRBD1 (5 bases). CDR3 size: 15 residues. The V end lost 5 bases, the J end lost 5 bases, and 16 bases lay between the germline ends. This chain's CDR3 is CASSLGVGAYQPQHF. CDR3 bases: TGTGCCAGCAGTCTGGGGGTAGGGGCTTATCAGCCCCAGCATTTT.

In its sample, this clonotype was seen a few times. The J gene is TRBJ1-4, the V gene TRBV7-9; D gene unclear. Germline CDR1 reads SEHNR; CDR2 reads FQNEAQ (reference sequence). The germline V and J ends were trimmed by 5 bases and 8 bases, with 15 bases remaining between them. There are 14 residues in the CDR3. The CDR3 DNA is TGTGCCAGCAGCCCAGTGCTGGTGAGCGAAAAACTGTTTTTT. Amino acid sequence: CASSPVLVSEKLFF.

V is TRBV6-5 and J is TRBJ1-1; a possible D gene is TRBD1 (5 bases). The CDR3 loop spans 14 amino acids. CDR1 MNHEY and CDR2 SVGAGI come from the germline V gene. Deletions cut 2 bases from V and 8 bases from J, with 15 bases between. This CDR3 reads CASSYRRGVAEAFF. CDR3 sequence (DNA): TGTGCCAGCAGTTACCGACGGGGGGTTGCGGAAGCTTTCTTT.

The sample holds many counts of this clonotype. The CDR3 bases are TGTGCCGGGGGCTCTGGGGCCAACGTCCTGACTTTC. It is translated as CAGGSGANVLTF. V gene TRBV30 combines with J gene TRBJ2-6; D may be TRBD1 or TRBD2 (5 bases each). V was trimmed by 8 bases and J by 0 bases, leaving 5 bases between them. This CDR3 is 12 amino acids long. In germline, CDR1 is GTSNPN, CDR2 SVGIG (reference sequence).

J is TRBJ1-2 and V is TRBV25-1, with 7 bases identical to TRBD1. The CDR3 has 14 amino acids. After removal of 6 bases from V and 3 bases from J, the junction contained 7 bases not matched to a gene. Germline assignment: CDR1 MGHDK and CDR2 SYGVNS. CDR3 protein: CASRPEGQYYGYTF. DNA of the CDR3: TGTGCCAGCAGACCCGAGGGACAGTACTATGGCTACACCTTC.

With regard to this clonotype: A much larger clone lies one base from this, so it may be a read error. The chain links TRBV5-5 to TRBJ2-5, with unresolved D. The germline V gene encodes CDR1 SGHKS and CDR2 YYEKEE (reference sequence). There are 15 residues in the CDR3. DNA for the CDR3: TGTGCCTGCAGCGCCCGGTTTCAGTACCAAGAGACCCAGTACTTC. Residues: CACSARFQYQETQYF.

In DNA, the CDR3 is TGTGCCAGCAGCTTGGGGGACAGGCTTCCGAGGGAGCAGTACTTC. Its translation is CASSLGDRLPREQYF. The V and J genes are TRBV5-7 and TRBJ2-5, with TRBD1 matching 8 bases. TRBV5-7 is recorded as an ORF, its role being uncertain. V was clipped by 0 bases and J by 11 bases; unmatched bases: 12. The CDR3 runs to 15 residues.

In its sample, this clonotype was seen a few times. This chain links TRBV10-3 with TRBJ1-2; D may be TRBD1 (5 bases). Trimming took 0 bases from V and 0 from J, leaving 14 bases between them. This CDR3 has 17 amino acids. The germline gives CDR1 ENHRY, CDR2 SYGVKD. The CDR3 DNA reads as TGTGCCATCAGTGAGTCTGGCGCAGGGACGGCTAACTATGGCTACACCTTC. Residues: CAISESGAGTANYGYTF.

About this clonotype: The junction and the germline gene differ at one end; a read error may be behind it. The genes are TRBV12-3 or TRBV12-4 and TRBJ2-5; D is undetermined. This CDR3 is 12 amino acids long. Here the CDR3 DNA reads TGTACCAGCAGTAGTATCCAAGAGACCCAGTACTTC. Its translation: CTSSSIQETQYF.

This chain connects TRBV12-3 or TRBV12-4 to TRBJ2-1, with D perhaps TRBD1 (6 bases). The CDR3 loop spans 14 amino acids. V dropped 1 base and J dropped 6 bases, with 10 bases sitting between them. For the CDR3, the DNA is TGTGCCAGCAGTTTAGTTTCAGGGGTCAATGAGCAGTTCTTC. Translation gives CASSLVSGVNEQFF.

This clonotype was detected ten times or more. The rearrangement uses TRBV20-1 and TRBJ1-2, with D possibly TRBD1 on 6 matching bases. The CDR3 contains 13 residues. Germline CDR1 is DFQATT and CDR2 is SNEGSKA (reference sequence). V was trimmed by 0 bases and J by 8 bases, leaving 13 bases between them. CDR3 nucleotides: TGCAGTGCTAGAGATCTCAGAGGGGGAGGCTACACCTTC. Translated: CSARDLRGGGYTF.

Only a few counts were recorded for this clonotype. V usage is TRBV28 and J usage is TRBJ2-7; 9 positions match TRBD1. The V gene's germline CDR1 is MDHEN and CDR2 SYDVKM. The trim removed 7 bases at V and 2 bases at J, leaving 6 bases unmatched. The CDR3 runs 14 residues. CDR3 nucleotide sequence: TGTGCCAGCAAACGGGGACAGGGACCCTACGAGCAGTACTTC. As protein: CASKRGQGPYEQYF. The full variable domain, rest sourced from reference TRBV28 and TRBJ2-7, is DVKVTQSSRYLVKRTGEKVFLECVQDMDHENMFWYRQDPGLGLRLIYFSYDVKMKEKGDIPEGYSVSREKKERFSLILESASTNQTSMYLCASKRGQGPYEQYFGPGTRLTVT.

The rearrangement links TRBV29-1 to TRBJ1-2; 8 bases line up with TRBD1. The V gene end was trimmed by 6 bases and the J gene end by 7 bases; junction bases not matched to a gene: 10. The CDR3 is 13 amino acids. Germline CDR1 is SQVTM and CDR2 is ANQGSEA. The CDR3, as DNA: TGCAGCGTCGCCACCCGGGACAGGTTTGGCTACACCTTC. Protein: CSVATRDRFGYTF.

This clonotype was observed a handful of times. J is TRBJ2-1 and V is TRBV7-9, with a tentative D call TRBD2 (6 bases). Germline CDR1 reads SEHNR; CDR2 reads FQNEAQ (reference sequence). V shed 11 bases and J shed 6 bases, with 11 bases lying between them. The CDR3 consists of 11 residues. Here the CDR3 reads CALRGGNEQFF. Written as DNA, the CDR3 is TGTGCCCTCCGGGGAGGCAATGAGCAGTTCTTC.

J is TRBJ2-1 and V is TRBV29-1; TRBD2 matches at 10 bases. This CDR3 has 15 residues. Trimming removed 5 bases from V and 9 bases from J; junction bases left unmatched: 13. The germline V gene encodes CDR1 SQVTM and CDR2 ANQGSEA. The CDR3 nucleotides are TGCAGCGTTTGGGCAGCGGGGGGGCCGGGTGGTGAGCAGTTCTTC. It specifies CSVWAAGGPGGEQFF.

The CDR3 here is CSARLLLAFTDTQYF. CDR3 bases: TGCAGTGCCCGCCTCCTACTAGCATTCACAGATACGCAGTATTTT. The genes are TRBV20-1 and TRBJ2-3, with TRBD2 as a possible D gene (6 bases). The CDR3 has 15 amino acids. Germline-derived CDR1 and CDR2 are DFQATT and SNEGSKA (reference sequence). V lost 6 bases and J lost 2, with 18 bases in between.

This clonotype was seen at least ten times. The V call is TRBV19, the J call TRBJ2-6; weak D call: TRBD2 (5 bases). Germline CDR1 LNHDA, CDR2 SQIVND (reference sequence). The CDR3 contains 17 residues. V shed 4 bases and J shed 2 bases, with 15 bases lying between them. The CDR3 DNA follows: TGTGCCAGTAGTAGAGGACTCGCTGGGACTGGGGCCAACGTCCTGACTTTC. It translates to CASSRGLAGTGANVLTF.

This clonotype was seen more than once but under ten times. J is TRBJ1-2 and V is TRBV7-2; tentatively, D is TRBD1 (6 bases). This CDR3 region has 13 residues. In germline, CDR1 is SGHTA, CDR2 FQGNSA. V lost 3 bases to trimming and J lost 8 bases, with 13 bases between them. CDR3 sequence: CASSLTEGVGYTF. CDR3 DNA sequence: TGTGCCAGCAGCTTGACAGAGGGGGTAGGCTACACCTTC.

Only a few counts were recorded for this clonotype. The chain employs TRBV28 and TRBJ1-5; 9 nucleotides agree with TRBD1. This CDR3 is 15 amino acids long. The germline CDR1 and CDR2 sequences are MDHEN and SYDVKM. V shed 6 bases and J 6 bases; nucleotides not matched to a gene: 9. The DNA of the CDR3 is TGTGCCAGCAGAATCCGGGACAGGGCGGGTCAGCCCCAGCATTTT. It encodes CASRIRDRAGQPQHF.

This clonotype showed up just a few times. The J gene is TRBJ1-5, the V gene TRBV20-1; 7 nucleotides align to TRBD1. Per the germline V gene, CDR1 is DFQATT and CDR2 is SNEGSKA (reference sequence). V gave up 2 bases and J gave up 3 bases; unmatched junction bases: 4. This CDR3 has 14 amino acids. As DNA, the CDR3 is TGCAGTGCTAGACGGGACAGTCCCAATCAGCCCCAGCATTTT. This sequence encodes CSARRDSPNQPQHF.

This clonotype was recorded many times. One end of the junction does not line up with germline, which may come from a read error. The rearrangement links TRBV5-6 to TRBJ2-6; 12 nucleotides align to TRBD2. The CDR3 is 18 amino acids. Germline V CDR1 and CDR2: SGHDT, YYEEEE. The CDR3 is CASTLWTSGDFWANVLTF. The DNA for the CDR3 is TGTGCCAGCACCTTGTGGACTAGCGGGGACTTTTGGGCCAACGTCCTGACTTTC. Variable domain in full (rest from reference TRBV5-6 and TRBJ2-6): DAGVTQSPTHLIKTRGQQVTLRCSPKSGHDTVSWYQQALGQGPQFIFQYYEEEERQRGNFPDRFSGHQFPNYSSELNVNALLLGDSALYLCASTLWTSGDFWANVLTFGAGSRLTVL.

This rearrangement joins TRBV5-6 to TRBJ1-5; TRBD1 matches at 7 bases. There are 16 residues in the CDR3. Germline lookup yields CDR1 SGHDT and CDR2 YYEEEE. V gave up 4 bases and J gave up 4 bases; unmatched junction bases: 11. CDR3 region: CASSHRAGGWNQPQHF. The CDR3 nucleotides read TGTGCCAGCAGCCATAGGGCAGGGGGTTGGAATCAGCCCCAGCATTTT.

This chain connects TRBV20-1 to TRBJ1-3; possibly TRBD1 for D (6 bases). V was trimmed by 6 bases and J by 2 bases, leaving 14 bases between them. The CDR3 is 14 amino acids. Germline V gene data show CDR1 as DFQATT and CDR2 as SNEGSKA (reference sequence). The CDR3 reads CSAPQQGTGNTIYF. The CDR3 DNA reads as TGCAGTGCCCCCCAACAGGGAACTGGAAACACCATATATTTT.